This T cell receptor beta chain was sequenced in a study of blood T cell repertoires in COVID-19. Overall study: Specimens from acute and convalescent COVID-19 originated in the United States, Italy and Spain. From T cells, B-cell-depleted T cells, or PBMCs came the material, which was cDNA or gDNA.

CDR3 length: 14 residues. CDR1 is GTSNPN and CDR2 is SVGIG in the germline V gene (reference sequence). V was clipped by 0 bases and J by 5 bases, with 13 bases between them. Original handling: Reference gene primer amplification gave estimated nucleated cell counts. The protocol was immunoSEQ multiplex PCR, while the TCRdb copy is restricted to in-frame clones and leaves out a portion. V and J calls and clone size are copied from that table; D and trimming were computed from the DNA. The repertoire includes 270,000 or so clones, about 85% of them detected once, and less than 15% sits in the top ten.

The V call is TRBV30, the J call TRBJ1-1, with D perhaps TRBD1 (5 bases). Input material: peripheral blood. This receptor was identified in a human donor in a cohort sampled during active COVID-19. This chain's CDR3 is CAWSVRGVKTEAFF. The CDR3 nucleotides are TGTGCCTGGAGTGTAAGGGGCGTCAAAACTGAAGCTTTCTTT. The variable domain in full, with the rest retrieved from reference TRBV30 and TRBJ1-1, is SQTIHQWPATLVQPVGSPLSLECTVEGTSNPNLYWYRQAAGRGLQLLFYSVGIGQISSEVPQNLSASRPQDRQFILSSKKLLLSDSGFYLCAWSVRGVKTEAFFGQGTRLTVV.